This record covers a single T cell receptor beta chain. Its antigen is as yet unknown. This specimen belongs to a study of identical twins. Study-level findings and limits: Reduced insertions were recorded for abundant cord blood beta clonotypes, with no such pattern in memory repertoires.

TCRdb used MiXCR to reprocess the 5' RACE reads, holding one entry per CDR3 protein. This repertoire shows roughly 720,000 distinct CDR3 sequences, roughly 18% found once; its top ten account for 13%. The sample was also linked to a second study, of T cells expressing NK-cell markers. That work contributes: Similarly, these clonotypes led the CD3+CD56-NKG2C+ fraction as well in a few donors.

Sequenced: PBMCs. This TCR came from a woman between 18 and 29 years old in good health.

CDR3: CASSWDQNYGYTF. The CDR3 DNA follows: TGCGCCAGCAGCTGGGACCAAAACTATGGCTACACCTTC. This chain joins TRBV5-1 and TRBJ1-2; weak D call: TRBD1 (5 bases). V was cut by 3 bases and J by 2 bases, with 8 bases left in between. Per germline, CDR1 SGHRS and CDR2 YFSETQ. This CDR3 is 13 amino acids long.